Below are 24 T cell receptor beta chains sequenced from a single sample in a study of blood T cell repertoires in COVID-19. Clones were read by immunoSEQ multiplex PCR, and TCRdb kept only the in-frame ones, dropping some. Altogether approximately 300,000 clones are present, around 87% being singletons, with the ten largest covering roughly 1%. Source material: peripheral blood. All receptors derive from a woman in her forties with COVID-19, enrolled during active disease.

This chain uses TRBV2 with TRBJ1-1; 9 bases align to TRBD1. This CDR3 has 13 residues. V was pared by 6 bases and J by 7 bases, with 6 bases of the junction left unmatched. Germline V gene data show CDR1 as SNHLY and CDR2 as FYNNEI. The CDR3 spells CASSETGGLEAFF. CDR3 coding DNA: TGTGCCAGCAGCGAAACAGGGGGCCTTGAAGCTTTCTTT.

The rearrangement joins TRBV11-1 to TRBJ2-2; no clear D gene. The CDR3 consists of 15 residues. V was pared by 5 bases and J by 3 bases, with 13 bases between. Germline V gene lookup returns CDR1 SGHAT and CDR2 FQDESV (reference sequence). The CDR3 nucleotides are TGTGCCAGCAGCGCCCGATACTCGGACACCGGGGAGCTGTTTTTT. Protein sequence: CASSARYSDTGELFF.

The chain joins TRBV19 to TRBJ1-4; D may be TRBD1 (6 bases). Germline CDR1 LNHDA, CDR2 SQIVND (reference sequence). The V and J ends lost 3 bases and 7 bases respectively, with 15 bases between them. CDR3 length: 15 amino acids. The CDR3 region has the DNA TGTGCCAGTAGTATTCGGGCAGGGGAAGGTGAAAAACTGTTTTTT. Its translation: CASSIRAGEGEKLFF.

The rearrangement joins TRBV7-8 to TRBJ2-5, with D possibly matching TRBD2 (7 bases). The germline V and J ends were trimmed by 2 bases and 5 bases, with 12 bases remaining between them. Germline CDR1 SGHVS, CDR2 FQNEAQ. The CDR3 spans 14 residues. The CDR3 reads CASSLRGGGETQYF. The CDR3 DNA follows: TGTGCCAGCAGCTTAAGGGGGGGCGGGGAGACCCAGTACTTC. Based on the CDR3 plus reference TRBV7-8 and TRBJ2-5, the full variable domain is GAGVSQSPRYKVAKRGQDVALRCDPISGHVSLFWYQQALGQGPEFLTYFQNEAQLDKSGLPSDRFFAERPEGSVSTLKIQRTQQEDSAVYLCASSLRGGGETQYFGPGTRLLVL.

The DNA of the CDR3 is TGTGCCAGCAGCTCAAGGACTAGCAGGATATCCAATGAGCAGTTCTTC. Its protein product is CASSSRTSRISNEQFF. The rearrangement links TRBV7-8 to TRBJ2-1; 8 bases are shared with TRBD2. The CDR3 has 16 residues. The germline V gene has CDR1 SGHVS and CDR2 FQNEAQ. V lost 4 bases and J lost 6; bases outside the gene matches: 11.

This rearrangement joins TRBV15 to TRBJ2-7; D is possibly TRBD1 (6 bases). This CDR3 region has 13 residues. Germline V gene sequence: CDR1 LNHNV, CDR2 YYDKDF (reference sequence). With 5 bases removed from V and 6 bases from J, the gap between germline ends came to 14 bases. Here the CDR3 reads CATSEDRWAEQYF. The CDR3 bases are TGTGCCACCAGCGAAGACAGGTGGGCCGAGCAGTACTTC. Drawing the rest from reference TRBV15 and TRBJ2-7, the complete variable domain is DAMVIQNPRYQVTQFGKPVTLSCSQTLNHNVMYWYQQKSSQAPKLLFHYYDKDFNNEADTPDNFQSRRPNTSFCFLDIRSPGLGDTAMYLCATSEDRWAEQYFGPGTRLTVT.

The chain is built from TRBV7-2 and TRBJ1-3; TRBD1 matches 7 bases. CDR3 length equals 15 residues. The V and J ends lost 2 bases and 6 bases, in that order; junction bases with no gene match: 7. Germline CDR1 reads SGHTA; CDR2 reads FQGNSA. For the CDR3, the DNA is TGTGCCAGCAGCTTAAAGGGGACAGCCCCAAACACCATATATTTT. It encodes CASSLKGTAPNTIYF.

V and J are TRBV30 and TRBJ2-1; 9 bases match TRBD2. The germline gives CDR1 GTSNPN, CDR2 SVGIG (reference sequence). CDR3 length equals 12 residues. The V segment lost 0 bases and the J segment 12 bases; nucleotides outside the gene matches: 3. The CDR3 coding sequence is TGTGCCTGGAGTGTAACGCGGGGGGGGCAGTTCTTC. It specifies CAWSVTRGGQFF. Variable domain in full (rest from reference TRBV30 and TRBJ2-1): SQTIHQWPATLVQPVGSPLSLECTVEGTSNPNLYWYRQAAGRGLQLLFYSVGIGQISSEVPQNLSASRPQDRQFILSSKKLLLSDSGFYLCAWSVTRGGQFFGPGTRLTVL.

This clone appeared a single time. Other DNA sequences in this specimen translate into the identical CDR3. V and J are TRBV6-2 or TRBV6-3 and TRBJ2-7; D not certain. Germline CDR1 and CDR2: MNHEY and SVGEGT. This CDR3 is 11 amino acids long. V was cut by 4 bases and J by 3 bases, with 4 bases left in between. CDR3 sequence reads: CASSSLYEQYF. CDR3 coding DNA: TGTGCCAGCAGTTCCCTCTACGAGCAGTACTTC.

The chain employs TRBV12-3 or TRBV12-4 and TRBJ1-5; 10 positions agree with TRBD1. The CDR3 has 13 amino acids. Trimming at V came to 5 bases and at J to 5 bases, leaving 0 bases not matched to a gene. The CDR3 bases are TGTGCCAGCAGTGGACAGGGGGATCAGCCCCAGCATTTT. It encodes CASSGQGDQPQHF.

This sequence joins TRBV5-1 and TRBJ2-3; D unresolved. Trimming cost V 2 bases and J 2 bases, with 6 bases left between them. CDR1 is SGHRS and CDR2 is YFSETQ in the germline V gene. CDR3 length: 13 amino acids. The CDR3 reads CASSLLDTDTQYF. The CDR3 DNA is TGCGCCAGCAGCTTACTCGACACAGATACGCAGTATTTT.

For the CDR3, the DNA is TGTGCCAGCAGCCAATGGAGGGGTCAAGAGACCCAGTACTTC. It is translated as CASSQWRGQETQYF. The chain is built from TRBV14 and TRBJ2-5; weak D call: TRBD2 (6 bases). The CDR3 totals 14 residues. The V end lost 2 bases, the J end lost 2 bases, and 9 bases lay between the germline ends. CDR1 is SGHDN, CDR2 FVKESK, per germline.

The V and J genes are TRBV21-1 and TRBJ2-1; the DNA was not compared with TRBD2, the D call given in the table. TRBV21-1 is a known pseudogene. This CDR3 is built from 18 residues. CDR3: CASSKKGLAWSIYNEQFF. Written as DNA, the CDR3 is TGTGCCAGCAGCAAAAAGGGACTAGCGTGGTCTATATACAATGAGCAGTTCTTC.

The CDR3 region has the DNA TGTGCCAGCAGCTTTCCGGGACAGGGGGTTGGCGGGGAGCTGTTTTTT. It is translated as CASSFPGQGVGGELFF. J is TRBJ2-2 and V is TRBV7-3, with TRBD1 matching over 11 bases. Looked up from germline, CDR1 is SGHTA and CDR2 is FQGTGA. This CDR3 is 16 amino acids long. The ends lost 3 bases at V and 7 bases at J; junction bases unmatched: 7.

This clone showed up just a few times. The J gene is TRBJ1-1, the V gene TRBV5-1; TRBD1 might be the D (6 bases). The CDR3 is 14 amino acids. The germline V gene encodes CDR1 SGHRS and CDR2 YFSETQ. Trimming removed 4 bases at V and 0 bases at J, with 10 bases between. The CDR3 here is CASSAQGVNTEAFF. DNA for the CDR3: TGCGCCAGCAGCGCACAGGGTGTGAACACTGAAGCTTTCTTT.

The rearrangement links TRBV2 to TRBJ2-1; the D gene is possibly TRBD1 (6 bases). CDR3 length: 17 amino acids. CDR1 SNHLY and CDR2 FYNNEI come from the germline V gene. V lost 5 bases to trimming and J lost 4 bases, with 21 bases between them. CDR3 bases: TGTGCCAGCAGTCTCCGGGCCGGGACAACCCCATACAATGAGCAGTTCTTC. Translated, it gives CASSLRAGTTPYNEQFF.

On this clone itself: One junction end disagrees with the germline gene, perhaps due to a read error. The chain links TRBV7-7 to TRBJ2-7; 11 bases agree with TRBD2. Per the germline V gene, CDR1 is SSHAT and CDR2 is FNYEAQ (reference sequence). The CDR3 runs 17 residues. As DNA, the CDR3 is TGTGCTAGCAGCTTACGGCTAGCGGGAGGTCCTACCTACGAGCAGTACTTC. It translates to CASSLRLAGGPTYEQYF.

The V call is TRBV28, the J call TRBJ1-6, with D possibly being TRBD1 (6 bases). CDR3 length: 16 residues. Germline CDR1 is MDHEN and CDR2 is SYDVKM. The germline V and J ends were trimmed by 2 bases and 7 bases, with 15 bases remaining between them. The CDR3 DNA is TGTGCCAGCAGTTTAAGGAGCCAGGGGTGGAATTCACCCCTCCACTTT. Translating it yields CASSLRSQGWNSPLHF.

In this sample, this clone turned up a few times. The chain recombines TRBV18 with TRBJ1-1; 8 nucleotides line up with TRBD1. The CDR3 contains 14 residues. Germline V CDR1 and CDR2: KGHSH, LQKENI. V shed 5 bases and J 5 bases; nucleotides not matched to a gene: 7. The CDR3 loop is CASSSTGQETEAFF. Written as DNA, the CDR3 is TGTGCCAGCTCATCCACGGGACAGGAGACTGAAGCTTTCTTT.

The chain joins TRBV19 to TRBJ2-5; 7 positions match TRBD1. This CDR3 contains 14 residues. V gave up 7 bases and J gave up 13 bases; unmatched junction bases: 18. The germline gives CDR1 LNHDA, CDR2 SQIVND (reference sequence). CDR3 sequence (DNA): TGTGCCAGTACCCCCGGACAGGCCACCCTGAAACCGTACTTC. Its translation: CASTPGQATLKPYF.

The chain is built from TRBV11-2 and TRBJ2-7, with D possibly being TRBD2 (6 bases). The CDR3 totals 13 residues. CDR1 SGHAT and CDR2 FQNNGV come from the germline V gene. The V end was cut by 1 base, the J end by 3 bases, with 7 bases between. The CDR3 reads CASSLGRDYEQYF. DNA of the CDR3: TGTGCCAGCAGCTTAGGGCGGGACTACGAGCAGTACTTC.

The chain has TRBV10-3 and TRBJ2-7; D is uncertain. CDR1 is ENHRY and CDR2 is SYGVKD in the germline V gene. The length of the CDR3 is 11 residues. V shed 5 bases and J shed 3 bases, with 5 bases lying between them. The CDR3 reads CAISNNYEQYF. CDR3 in DNA: TGTGCCATCAGTAATAACTACGAGCAGTACTTC.

This clone was picked up one time. V is TRBV5-1 and J is TRBJ1-1; D perhaps matches TRBD1 (5 bases). This CDR3 has 14 amino acids. Trimming removed 1 base from V and 6 bases from J, with 13 bases in between. The V gene's germline CDR1 is SGHRS and CDR2 YFSETQ. As DNA, the CDR3 is TGCGCCAGCAGCTTGACAGCCAGGGCGTCTGAAGCTTTCTTT. Translation gives CASSLTARASEAFF.

The rearrangement links TRBV13 to TRBJ1-1; 8 bases are shared with TRBD1. CDR1 and CDR2 (germline): PRHDT, FYEKMQ (reference sequence). The J segment lost 7 bases and the V segment lost 3 bases, leaving 10 bases of the junction unmatched. This CDR3 is 15 amino acids long. The CDR3 loop is CASSFLPGGRVEAFF. The DNA of the CDR3 is TGTGCCAGCAGCTTTCTCCCAGGGGGCCGGGTTGAAGCTTTCTTT.